The TCR beta chain under discussion was sequenced for a study of cytomegalovirus exposure and HLA in healthy donors. Study-level results: Some V segments could not be told apart, so they were left out, TRBV6-2 and TRBV6-3 among them.

V lost 3 bases and J lost 7, with 12 bases in between. The germline V gene encodes CDR1 SEHNR and CDR2 FQNEAQ (reference sequence). The CDR3 totals 13 residues. As concerns this clone: Its antigen is not identified.

A multiplex PCR was run with 60 Vbeta primers and 13 Jbeta primers. Assay: immunoSEQ multiplex PCR; the TCRdb copy retains only in-frame clones and omits some. The profile shows 200,000 to 250,000 clones, over 65% of them singletons. The TCR was taken from a man aged 18-30 years in good health and CMV-seronegative. The rearrangement links TRBV7-9 to TRBJ1-1, with D tentatively TRBD1 (6 bases). The material sequenced was PBMCs. The CDR3 loop is CASSFWGPGEAFF. CDR3 bases: TGTGCCAGCAGCTTCTGGGGGCCGGGTGAAGCTTTCTTT.